The 18 T cell receptor beta chains presented below share a single source sample, sequenced in a study of blood T cell repertoires in COVID-19. The table came from immunoSEQ multiplex PCR; TCRdb's copy has only in-frame clones and leaves some out. The sample has roughly 57,000 clones, around nine tenths seen once. Material: peripheral blood. The receptors shown here come from a human donor in a cohort sampled during active COVID-19.

The table lists this clone with a few counts. The chain uses TRBV19 and TRBJ1-5, with D unclear. This CDR3 is built from 17 residues. CDR1 is LNHDA, CDR2 SQIVND, per germline (reference sequence). V lost 3 bases and J lost 4, with 19 bases in between. The CDR3 nucleotides are TGTGCCAGTAGTATTCACACGAAAACAAGTTGGAATCAGCCCCAGCATTTT. It specifies CASSIHTKTSWNQPQHF.

The chain recombines TRBV6-5 with TRBJ2-7; D is uncertain. With 7 bases removed from V and 4 bases from J, the gap between germline ends came to 8 bases. The CDR3 is 11 residues long. Germline-derived CDR1 and CDR2 are MNHEY and SVGAGI. This CDR3 is CASTPRYEQYV. CDR3 nucleotides: TGTGCCAGCACCCCGAGGTACGAGCAGTACGTC.

The chain couples TRBV6-2 or TRBV6-3 to TRBJ2-3; tentative D call: TRBD1 (6 bases). V was cut by 2 bases and J by 0 bases, with 9 bases left in between. Germline CDR1 and CDR2: MNHEY and SVGEGT. The CDR3 totals 15 residues. CDR3 region: CASSYLQGSTDTQYF. The CDR3 coding sequence is TGTGCCAGCAGTTACCTACAGGGCAGCACAGATACGCAGTATTTT.

The genes are TRBV5-6 and TRBJ2-2; D is undetermined. Trimming took off 5 bases at V and 6 bases at J, with 14 bases between the two ends. This CDR3 contains 14 residues. CDR1 and CDR2 from the germline V gene are SGHDT and YYEEEE. CDR3 nucleotides: TGTGCCAGCAGGGAGACCCCCCGCGCCGGGGAGCTGTTTTTT. Translation gives CASRETPRAGELFF.

The chain couples TRBV28 to TRBJ1-5; D ambiguous. Germline V gene data show CDR1 as MDHEN and CDR2 as SYDVKM. Trimming shortened V by 10 bases and J by 0 bases, and 16 bases separated the two germline ends. The CDR3 is made up of 15 amino acids. CDR3 region: CATMLLRYSNQPQHF. The CDR3 DNA reads as TGTGCCACCATGTTACTGCGGTATAGCAATCAGCCCCAGCATTTT.

V gene TRBV9 combines with J gene TRBJ2-5, with 9 positions matching TRBD2. Germline-derived CDR1 and CDR2 are SGDLS and YYNGEE. This CDR3 has 14 amino acids. With V trimmed by 4 bases and J by 5 bases, 6 bases remained unmatched. Here the CDR3 DNA reads TGTGCCAGCAGCACACGCGGGGGGGTCGAGACCCAGTACTTC. Translated: CASSTRGGVETQYF.

V is TRBV11-2 and J is TRBJ2-3; no clear D gene. Trimming removed 5 bases at V and 6 bases at J, with 12 bases between. This CDR3 is 13 amino acids long. The germline gives CDR1 SGHAT, CDR2 FQNNGV. The chain's CDR3 is CASSPNNGDTQYF. The CDR3 DNA reads as TGTGCCAGCAGCCCCAACAACGGGGATACGCAGTATTTT.

The chain has TRBV5-1 and TRBJ2-3; perhaps TRBD1 as D (6 bases). The CDR3 totals 13 residues. V dropped 0 bases and J dropped 5 bases, with 7 bases sitting between them. From germline, CDR1 is SGHRS and CDR2 YFSETQ. In DNA form, the CDR3 reads TGCGCCAGCAGCTTGGCGGACAGAGATACGCAGTATTTT. As protein: CASSLADRDTQYF.

J is TRBJ2-2 and V is TRBV4-3, with a tentative D call TRBD2 (6 bases). This CDR3 is 16 amino acids long. CDR1 is LGHNA and CDR2 is YSLEER in the germline V gene. Trimming cost V 2 bases and J 4 bases, with 14 bases left between them. Written as DNA, the CDR3 is TGCGCCAGCAGCCAATTTTCGCGGGGAGGCACCGGGGAGCTGTTTTTT. It codes for CASSQFSRGGTGELFF.

V gene TRBV29-1 combines with J gene TRBJ1-1; D is ambiguous. V lost 6 bases and J 2 bases, leaving 16 bases between the germline ends. The germline CDR1 and CDR2 sequences are SQVTM and ANQGSEA. CDR3 length equals 14 residues. The CDR3 DNA reads TGCAGCGTAACCATCTGGCAGGTTAACACTGAAGCTTTCTTT. Amino acid sequence: CSVTIWQVNTEAFF.

This clone was detected only once. This rearrangement joins TRBV5-6 to TRBJ2-1; a possible D gene is TRBD1 (5 bases). Deletions cut 1 base from V and 5 bases from J, with 10 bases between. The CDR3 runs 14 residues. The germline V gene encodes CDR1 SGHDT and CDR2 YYEEEE. For the CDR3, the DNA is TGTGCCAGCAGCTTGAGGGGTCGAAACAATGAGCAGTTCTTC. It codes for CASSLRGRNNEQFF. The whole variable domain, filled in from reference TRBV5-6 and TRBJ2-1, reads DAGVTQSPTHLIKTRGQQVTLRCSPKSGHDTVSWYQQALGQGPQFIFQYYEEEERQRGNFPDRFSGHQFPNYSSELNVNALLLGDSALYLCASSLRGRNNEQFFGPGTRLTVL.

The rearrangement joins TRBV11-3 to TRBJ1-3, with D perhaps TRBD1 (6 bases). Per germline, CDR1 SGHNT and CDR2 YENEEA. Trimming removed 4 bases from V and 2 bases from J, with 12 bases in between. The CDR3 consists of 15 residues. CDR3 sequence reads: CASSSTGLPGNTIYF. The CDR3 nucleotides read TGTGCCAGCAGCTCGACAGGACTCCCTGGAAACACCATATATTTT.

V usage is TRBV6-5 and J usage is TRBJ2-7, with D maybe TRBD1 (6 bases). V lost 6 bases, J lost 2 bases, and 17 bases lay in between. This CDR3 comprises 15 residues. Germline CDR1 is MNHEY and CDR2 is SVGAGI. CDR3 DNA: TGTGCCAGCAGCCCCAGGGGACCTCGGACCTACGAGCAGTACTTC. Protein product: CASSPRGPRTYEQYF.

This clone has just one count. The rearrangement links TRBV4-1 to TRBJ2-5, with 7 bases that match TRBD2. The germline gives CDR1 MGHRA, CDR2 YSYEKL. With V trimmed by 4 bases and J by 1 base, 6 bases remained unmatched. CDR3 size: 15 residues. CDR3 region: CASSPDGTIQETQYF. CDR3 DNA: TGCGCCAGCAGCCCCGATGGGACTATCCAAGAGACCCAGTACTTC.

CDR3: CASSERGGYTEAFF. Here the CDR3 DNA reads TGTGCCAGCAGTGAACGCGGGGGGTACACTGAAGCTTTCTTT. The rearrangement joins TRBV2 to TRBJ1-1; D possibly corresponds to TRBD1 (5 bases). The length of the CDR3 is 14 residues. Germline V gene sequence: CDR1 SNHLY, CDR2 FYNNEI. Between the trimmed V and J ends, which lost 2 bases and 3 bases, there was a span of 10 bases.

The DNA of the CDR3 is TGCGCCAGCAGTCAATCGGCGGGGGCTGGCACAGATACGCAGTATTTT. Protein: CASSQSAGAGTDTQYF. The rearrangement links TRBV23-1 to TRBJ2-3, with D possibly matching TRBD2 (7 bases). TRBV23-1 is an open reading frame whose function is uncertain. With 0 bases removed from V and 1 base from J, the gap between germline ends came to 11 bases. The CDR3 extends over 16 amino acids.

V and J are TRBV7-9 and TRBJ1-2; 8 positions agree with TRBD1. V dropped 7 bases and J dropped 7; count of bases not matched to a gene: 14. CDR3 size: 15 residues. The V gene's germline CDR1 is SEHNR and CDR2 FQNEAQ (reference sequence). CDR3 DNA sequence: TGTGCCAGCACCTTTTGGCAGGGGGCGGGAAGTGGCTACACCTTC. Residues: CASTFWQGAGSGYTF.

This clone came up once. V usage is TRBV5-1 and J usage is TRBJ1-4; possibly TRBD1 for D (5 bases). Trimming cost V 5 bases and J 8 bases, with 19 bases left between them. The CDR3 sequence is 15 residues long. Per germline, CDR1 SGHRS and CDR2 YFSETQ. CDR3 region: CASSSSGGTGEKLFF. The DNA of the CDR3 is TGCGCCAGCAGTTCATCCGGCGGGACGGGGGAAAAACTGTTTTTT.